This T cell receptor (beta chain) emerged from a study of T cells in Graves' hyperthyroidism and ophthalmopathy. This clonotype was recorded many times. The study included ophthalmopathy patients with Clinical Activity Score at least 3, NOSPECS grade at least 4 and duration under 3 months. Using RNA transcripts as the source, TCR beta CDR3 regions were amplified. Primed by the HTBI set, a first-round RT-PCR was run on the TCR CDR3. TCRdb recomputed calls from the multiplex PCR reads with MiXCR, one row per CDR3 protein. Of 300,000 to 500,000 distinct CDR3 sequences listed, roughly an eighth are singletons. The sequenced sample was blood. This TCR came from a man aged 50-59 years with Graves' ophthalmopathy.

The CDR3 DNA follows: TGCAGTGCTAGAGATGGGACCGAGCAGTACTTC. Translating it yields CSARDGTEQYF. The chain employs TRBV20-1 and TRBJ2-7; D may correspond to TRBD1 or TRBD2 (5 bases each). The CDR3 runs to 11 residues. V was trimmed by 0 bases and J by 6 bases, leaving 6 bases between them. The V gene's germline CDR1 is DFQATT and CDR2 SNEGSKA (reference sequence).